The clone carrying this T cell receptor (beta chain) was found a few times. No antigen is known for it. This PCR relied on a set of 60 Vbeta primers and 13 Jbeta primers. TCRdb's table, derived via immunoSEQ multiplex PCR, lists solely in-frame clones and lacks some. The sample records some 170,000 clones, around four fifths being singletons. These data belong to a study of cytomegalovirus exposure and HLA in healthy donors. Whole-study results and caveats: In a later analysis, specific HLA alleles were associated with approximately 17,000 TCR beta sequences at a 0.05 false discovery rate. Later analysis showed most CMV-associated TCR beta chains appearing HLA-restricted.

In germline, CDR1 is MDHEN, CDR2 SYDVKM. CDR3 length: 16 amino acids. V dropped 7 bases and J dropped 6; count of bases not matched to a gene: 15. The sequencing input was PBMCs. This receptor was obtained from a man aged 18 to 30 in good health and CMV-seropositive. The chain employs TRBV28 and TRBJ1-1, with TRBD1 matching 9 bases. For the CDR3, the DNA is TGTGCCAGCACCCTAATACCGGGACAGGGCAGGTCTGAAGCTTTCTTT. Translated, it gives CASTLIPGQGRSEAFF.